This T cell receptor beta chain was captured in a study of shared clonotypes between healthy human individuals. Overall study context: The donors, two women and three men, were aged 18 to 49.

Trimming pared 7 bases from V and 1 base from J, leaving 13 bases between. CDR3 length equals 14 residues. The germline V gene encodes CDR1 SNHLY and CDR2 FYNNEI. The sorted-subset replicate PCRs were given about 200 ng DNA, which is 30,000 to 35,000 T cell genomes. TCRdb keeps only in-frame clones here, not all; method: immunoSEQ multiplex PCR. Among roughly 2.5 million clones listed, 85% to 95% were seen once. The specimen was naive CD4+ T cells sorted from blood. Subset given: CD45RA+ positively selected. This clonotype was sampled from a man aged 18 to 30 in good health. The chain couples TRBV2 to TRBJ1-1; D is unclear. CDR3 coding DNA: TGTGCCAGCACCGCCGAGGCTGGGAACACTGAAGCTTTCTTT. Protein product: CASTAEAGNTEAFF.